This TCR beta chain was identified during a study of shared clonotypes between healthy human individuals. This clone was seen a single time. The germline V gene has CDR1 KGHSH and CDR2 LQKENI. With 0 bases removed from V and 2 bases from J, the gap between germline ends came to 13 bases. This CDR3 is 16 amino acids long. TCRdb's copy holds only in-frame clones and misses some; the assay was immunoSEQ multiplex PCR. The table lists millions of clones, 93% of them singletons. Sequencing was carried out using naive CD4+ T cells from PBMCs. Noted subset: CD45RA+ positively selected. V and J are TRBV18 and TRBJ1-2; no clear D gene. This clonotype originated in a man between 18 and 29 years old in good health. Some clones in this sample may be carry-over from other donors' samples. The CDR3 reads CASSPPLGYENYGYTF. For the CDR3, the DNA is TGTGCCAGCTCACCACCCCTCGGATACGAAAACTATGGCTACACCTTC.